These T cell receptor beta chains were read from a single sample in a study of control samples from healthy donors and cancer patients. Assay used: immunoSEQ multiplex PCR; TCRdb lists only in-frame clones, some missing. The top ten hold 6% to 7% of the sample, which has hundreds of thousands of clones, 90% seen once. Sequencing used PBMCs. These receptors all come from a man aged 35 to 55 with head and neck cancer. The conserved cysteine and the conserved F or W are not part of the CDR3 here.

J gene,CDR3 length,V gene,CDR3 protein
TRBJ2-1,13,TRBV7-6,ASSLEVGTYNEQF
TRBJ2-7,14,TRBV3-1/TRBV3-2,ASSQDWSLAGDEQY
TRBJ1-2,13,TRBV27,ASSPGAGATYGYT
TRBJ1-1,16,TRBV19,ASSLGQGVWRMNTEAF
TRBJ2-5,11,TRBV10-1,ASSHQGGETQY
TRBJ1-5,11,TRBV7-2,ASSFGTNQPQH
TRBJ2-7,12,TRBV5-6,ASSLWGGTYEQY
TRBJ1-4,13,TRBV28,ASSFPPATNEKLF
TRBJ1-1,11,TRBV29-1,SVSWGGETEAF
TRBJ1-3,13,TRBV10-3,AISDGVSRGNTIY
TRBJ2-2,14,TRBV25-1,ASSEYRTSEAGELF
TRBJ2-2,9,TRBV29-1,SGRNTGELF
TRBJ2-1,11,TRBV6-5,ASFGDSYNEQF
TRBJ2-5,15,TRBV4-2,ASSQGRGLRELETQY
TRBJ2-5,14,TRBV2,ASMLEWGRGRETQY
TRBJ2-5,12,TRBV29-1,SVLDLAGGETQY
TRBJ2-3,10,TRBV20-1,SASLAADTQY
TRBJ1-6,12,TRBV6-5,ASSYGTESSPLH
TRBJ1-2,13,TRBV19,ASSPNDRGSYGYT
TRBJ2-3,13,TRBV7-3,ASSYGTTSTDTQY
TRBJ2-3,13,TRBV5-1,ASSLEGGAGDTQY
TRBJ2-7,13,TRBV9,ASSGPGQGSSEQY
TRBJ2-5,13,TRBV7-7,ASSPTKGTRETQY
TRBJ1-5,12,TRBV6-5,ASSQPYSNQPQH
TRBJ2-5,17,TRBV5-1,ASSLGRRTSGAGGETQY
TRBJ2-7,13,TRBV6-5,ASSLTTGWGGEQY
TRBJ2-1,12,TRBV11-3,ASSLSGAYNEQF
TRBJ1-5,12,TRBV30,AWSRTGSNQPQH
TRBJ2-1,13,TRBV30,AWSPQGASYNEQF
TRBJ1-6,13,TRBV18,ASSPPLEYNSPLH
TRBJ2-5,12,TRBV28,ASSPTTSIETQY
TRBJ2-5,12,TRBV7-9,ASSPGGGQETQY
TRBJ1-1,11,TRBV7-3,ASSQQGNTEAF
TRBJ2-7,13,TRBV27,ASSSLTGMTYEQY
TRBJ2-1,15,TRBV9,ASSVGTSGGQWNEQF
TRBJ1-5,16,TRBV11-2,ASSLDPARLTSNQPQH
TRBJ1-1,13,TRBV3-1/TRBV3-2,ASSRGHQGITEAF
TRBJ1-3,13,TRBV7-2,ASSLGQGSGNTIY
TRBJ2-5,9,TRBV20-1,SARQKETQY
TRBJ2-3,15,TRBV5-1,ASSRAGVAISPDTQY
TRBJ1-1,10,TRBV19,ASLKSGTEAF
TRBJ2-7,13,TRBV6-5,ASSSFGPLPYEQY
TRBJ1-4,15,TRBV12-5,ASGSPITGPSGEKLF